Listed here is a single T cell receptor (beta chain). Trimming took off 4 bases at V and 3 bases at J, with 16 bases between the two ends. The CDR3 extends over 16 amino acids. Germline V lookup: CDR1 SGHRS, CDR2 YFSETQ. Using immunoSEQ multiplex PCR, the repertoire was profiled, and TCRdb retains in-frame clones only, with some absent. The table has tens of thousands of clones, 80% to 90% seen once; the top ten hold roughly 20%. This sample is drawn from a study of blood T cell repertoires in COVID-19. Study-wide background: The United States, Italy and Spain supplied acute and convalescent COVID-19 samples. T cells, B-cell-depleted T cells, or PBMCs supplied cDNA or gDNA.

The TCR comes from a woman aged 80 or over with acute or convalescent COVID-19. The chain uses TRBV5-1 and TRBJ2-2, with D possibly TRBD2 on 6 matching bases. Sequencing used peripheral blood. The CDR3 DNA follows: TGCGCCAGCAGCAATCCCTGGGACTCCTACACCGGGGAGCTGTTTTTT. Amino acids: CASSNPWDSYTGELFF.